What follows is one T cell receptor beta chain and its context. The antigen is unknown. The data derive from a study of cytomegalovirus exposure and HLA in healthy donors. Study summary: The approximately 720 first-cohort repertoires and the 100 to 150 validation repertoires shared the same platform, a later analysis reported. The study's findings and limits: Among TCR beta chains, those listed as cytomegalovirus-associated numbered over 150.

The assay was immunoSEQ multiplex PCR, and TCRdb's table has in-frame clones only and misses some. In the table there are approximately 82,000 clones, roughly 94% of which are singletons. This CDR3 is built from 15 residues. Trimming took 10 bases from V and 2 from J; bases not matched to a gene: 9. Germline CDR1 reads SNHLY; CDR2 reads FYNNEI. The sequence derives from a woman between 18 and 29 years old in good health and CMV-seronegative. The sequencing sample was made of PBMCs. The chain has TRBV2 and TRBJ2-3; 10 positions match TRBD2. CDR3 coding DNA: TGTGCCACCGAGAAGCGGGAGGGAGTCACAGATACGCAGTATTTT. Encoded protein: CATEKREGVTDTQYF.